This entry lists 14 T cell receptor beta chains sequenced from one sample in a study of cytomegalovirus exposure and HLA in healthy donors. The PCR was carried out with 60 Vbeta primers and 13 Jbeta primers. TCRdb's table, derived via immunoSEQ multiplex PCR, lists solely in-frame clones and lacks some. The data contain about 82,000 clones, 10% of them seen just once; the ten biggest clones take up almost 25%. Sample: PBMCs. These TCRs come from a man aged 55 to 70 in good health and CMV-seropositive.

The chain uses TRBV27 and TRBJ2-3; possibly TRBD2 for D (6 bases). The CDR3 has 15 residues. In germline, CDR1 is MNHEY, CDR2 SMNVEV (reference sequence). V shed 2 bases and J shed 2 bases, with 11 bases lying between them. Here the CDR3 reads CASSLGGANTDTQYF. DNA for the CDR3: TGTGCCAGCAGTTTAGGCGGGGCCAACACAGATACGCAGTATTTT.

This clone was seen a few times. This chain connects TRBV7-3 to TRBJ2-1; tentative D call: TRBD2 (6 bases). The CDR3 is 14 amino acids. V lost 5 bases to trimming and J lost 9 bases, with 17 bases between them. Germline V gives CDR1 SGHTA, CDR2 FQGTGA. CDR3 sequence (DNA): TGTGCCAGCAGCCCCGATTTCGCCGGGAGTGAGCAGTTCTTC. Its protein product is CASSPDFAGSEQFF. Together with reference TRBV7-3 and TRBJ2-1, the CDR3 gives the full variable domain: GAGVSQTPSNKVTEKGKYVELRCDPISGHTALYWYRQSLGQGPEFLIYFQGTGAADDSGLPNDRFFAVRPEGSVSTLKIQRTERGDSAVYLCASSPDFAGSEQFFGPGTRLTVL.

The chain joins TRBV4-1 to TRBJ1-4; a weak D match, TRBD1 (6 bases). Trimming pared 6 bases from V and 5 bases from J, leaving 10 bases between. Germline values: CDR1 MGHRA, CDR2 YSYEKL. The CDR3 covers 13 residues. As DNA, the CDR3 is TGCGCCAGCAGGCGGACAGTGAATGAAAAACTGTTTTTT. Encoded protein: CASRRTVNEKLFF.

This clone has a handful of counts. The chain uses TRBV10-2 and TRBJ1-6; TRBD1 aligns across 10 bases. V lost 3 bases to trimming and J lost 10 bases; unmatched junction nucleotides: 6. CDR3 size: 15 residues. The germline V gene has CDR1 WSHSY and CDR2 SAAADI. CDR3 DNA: TGCGCCAGCAGTGAAGGGACAGGGGCGTTCTCACCCCTCCACTTT. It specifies CASSEGTGAFSPLHF.

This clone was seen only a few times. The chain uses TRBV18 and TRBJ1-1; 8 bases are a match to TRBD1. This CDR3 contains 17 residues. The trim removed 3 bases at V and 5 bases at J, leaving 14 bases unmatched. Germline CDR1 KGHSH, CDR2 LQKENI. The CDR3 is CASSPLNRTGLRTEAFF. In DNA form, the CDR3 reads TGTGCCAGCTCACCCCTTAACAGGACAGGGCTAAGGACTGAAGCTTTCTTT.

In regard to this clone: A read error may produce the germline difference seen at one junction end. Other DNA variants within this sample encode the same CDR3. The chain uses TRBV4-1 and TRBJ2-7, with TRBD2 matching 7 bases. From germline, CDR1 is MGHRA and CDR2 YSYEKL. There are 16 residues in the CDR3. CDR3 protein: CDSSQREGTTDYEKYF. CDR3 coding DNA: TGCGACAGCAGCCAGAGGGAGGGGACTACTGACTACGAGAAGTACTTT.

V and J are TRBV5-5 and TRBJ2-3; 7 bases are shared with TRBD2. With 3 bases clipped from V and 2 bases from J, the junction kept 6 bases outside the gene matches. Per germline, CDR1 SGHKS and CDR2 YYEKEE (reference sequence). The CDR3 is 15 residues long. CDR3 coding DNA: TGTGCCAGCAGCTGGGCGGGGGACCCCACAGATACGCAGTATTTT. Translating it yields CASSWAGDPTDTQYF.

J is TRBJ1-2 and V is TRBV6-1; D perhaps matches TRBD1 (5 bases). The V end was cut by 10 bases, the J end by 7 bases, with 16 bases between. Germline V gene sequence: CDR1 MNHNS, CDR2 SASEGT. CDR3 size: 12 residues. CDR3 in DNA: TGTGCCACCCTGGCGACAGTCGGTGGCTACACCTTC. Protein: CATLATVGGYTF.

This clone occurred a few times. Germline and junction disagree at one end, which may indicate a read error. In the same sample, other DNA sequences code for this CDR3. The CDR3 loop is CASSYIHTDTKYF. CDR3 in DNA: TGTGCCAGCAGTTATATCCACACAGATACGAAGTATTTC. The gene calls are TRBV27 and TRBJ2-3; D remains unclear. CDR1 MNHEY and CDR2 SMNVEV come from the germline V gene (reference sequence). This CDR3 contains 13 residues.

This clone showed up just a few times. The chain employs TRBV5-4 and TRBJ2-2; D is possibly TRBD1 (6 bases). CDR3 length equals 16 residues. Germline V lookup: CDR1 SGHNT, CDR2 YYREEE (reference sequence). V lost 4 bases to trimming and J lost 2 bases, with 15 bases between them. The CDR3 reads CASSPPRTANTGELFF. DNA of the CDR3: TGTGCCAGCAGCCCCCCGCGGACAGCCAACACCGGGGAGCTGTTTTTT.

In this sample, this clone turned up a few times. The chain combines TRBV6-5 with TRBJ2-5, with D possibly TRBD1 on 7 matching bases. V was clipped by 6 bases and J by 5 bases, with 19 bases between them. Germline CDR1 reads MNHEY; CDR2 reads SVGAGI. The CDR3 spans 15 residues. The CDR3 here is CASSRLTGSGETQYF. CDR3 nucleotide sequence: TGTGCCAGCAGCCGGTTGACAGGGAGCGGGGAGACCCAGTACTTC.

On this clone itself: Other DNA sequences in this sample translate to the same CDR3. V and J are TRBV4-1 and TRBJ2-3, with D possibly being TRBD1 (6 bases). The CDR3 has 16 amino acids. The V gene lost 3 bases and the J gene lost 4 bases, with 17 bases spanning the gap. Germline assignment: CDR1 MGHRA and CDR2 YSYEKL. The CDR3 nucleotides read TGCGCCAGCAGCCAGGCTGACAGGACTGGGGCAGATACGCAGTATTTT. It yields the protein CASSQADRTGADTQYF.

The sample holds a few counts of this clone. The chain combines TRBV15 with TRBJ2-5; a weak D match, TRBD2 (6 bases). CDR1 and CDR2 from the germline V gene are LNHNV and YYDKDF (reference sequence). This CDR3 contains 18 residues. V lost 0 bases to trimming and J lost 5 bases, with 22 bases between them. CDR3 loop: CATSRDYGGVGLWETQYF. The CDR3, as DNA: TGTGCCACCAGCAGAGATTACGGCGGGGTGGGTTTGTGGGAGACCCAGTACTTC. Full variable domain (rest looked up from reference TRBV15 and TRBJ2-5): DAMVIQNPRYQVTQFGKPVTLSCSQTLNHNVMYWYQQKSSQAPKLLFHYYDKDFNNEADTPDNFQSRRPNTSFCFLDIRSPGLGDTAMYLCATSRDYGGVGLWETQYFGPGTRLLVL.

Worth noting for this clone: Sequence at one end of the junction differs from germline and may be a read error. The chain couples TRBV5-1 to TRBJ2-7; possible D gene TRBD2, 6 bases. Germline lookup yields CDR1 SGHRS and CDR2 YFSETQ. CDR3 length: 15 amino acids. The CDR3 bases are TGCGCCAGCAGCTCGGGGGACTTTTCTTCCTGCGAGCAGTACTTC. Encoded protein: CASSSGDFSSCEQYF.